Reported below is one TCR beta chain. This entry is derived from a study of blood T cell repertoires in COVID-19. Germline V gene lookup returns CDR1 SGHNT and CDR2 YYREEE (reference sequence). With 5 bases removed from V and 0 bases from J, the gap between germline ends came to 8 bases. The CDR3 totals 14 residues. The protocol was immunoSEQ multiplex PCR, while the TCRdb copy is restricted to in-frame clones and leaves out a portion. This sample has 360,000 or so clones; around 83% occur once, and the top ten carry over 4.5%. Participant age was roughly 18 to 89 years, and participants resided in roughly 25 US areas. All recovered Cohort 3 donors got two negative PCRs, got clearance, or saw symptom resolution.

This receptor was taken from a woman aged 50 to 65 who had recovered from COVID-19. The rearrangement uses TRBV5-4 and TRBJ2-2, with D possibly matching TRBD1 (5 bases). Sequenced: PBMCs or T cells enriched from blood (not recorded which). CDR3 sequence reads: CASRAGPNTGELFF. The CDR3 bases are TGTGCCAGCAGAGCAGGGCCGAACACCGGGGAGCTGTTTTTT.